This TCR beta chain was documented in a study of T cells after yellow fever vaccination. The germline gives CDR1 SGHTA, CDR2 FQGNSA. This CDR3 comprises 16 residues. TCRdb used MiXCR to reprocess the 5' RACE reads, holding one entry per CDR3 protein. The sample has 200,000 to 300,000 distinct CDR3 sequences, approximately 12% seen once; the top ten hold around 0.49%. With regard to this clonotype: Its antigen is not known. Compared with germline, one end of the junction differs, possibly owing to a read error.

General study results and limits: Most clones from primary vaccination resurfaced after the booster (nearly 97% CD4, less than 90% CD8). Only a small proportion of the clonotypes turned up in both the CD4 and the CD8 compartments, likely arising from convergent recombination. Highly abundant clonotypes carried over from the bulk population could end up in FACS-sorted repertoires as contaminants.

This TCR was sampled from a man in his thirties or forties who received the YFV17D yellow fever vaccine. This chain uses TRBV7-2 with TRBJ2-5; TRBD2 agrees at 14 bases. The starting material was CD4+ T cells sorted from PBMCs, obtained 45 days after the yellow fever booster vaccination. CDR3 region: CDSKQGGLAGVETQYF. The CDR3 DNA sequence: TGTGACAGCAAACAAGGGGGACTAGCGGGAGTAGAGACCCAGTACTTC.